This entry concerns a single T cell receptor beta chain. The antigen this receptor binds is unknown. No much larger clone is present one base from it, and per-base qualities are unavailable. The donors were healthy, HIV-negative adults with no recently reported acute infections or vaccinations. Only Caucasian adults living in Nashville, Tennessee, USA were represented among the donors. CD4+ T cells were enriched by magnetic negative selection; naive cells were then positively selected on CD45RA, and the negative fraction formed the memory subset. Blood was collected by leukapheresis, and PBMCs were isolated by Ficoll-Histopaque density gradient centrifugation and then cryopreserved in liquid nitrogen vapor phase. Analytical flow cytometry was used to check the purity and quantity of each magnetically sorted T cell population. Genomic DNA was isolated from every sorted fraction and measured by UV absorbance on a Nanodrop 2000c.

This record belongs to a study of shared clonotypes between healthy human individuals (dated by TCRdb to 2020 to 2021). Context from the whole study: The cohort comprised a couple of women and a few men aged 18 to 49 years. For each donor, CD4 naive and CD4 memory were each given three plates, CD8 naive was given two plates, and CD8 memory was given one plate. Blood TCR repertoires of several healthy adults were deeply sequenced to estimate repertoire size and the extent of clonotype sharing between individuals. Libraries were prepared and TCR repertoires were sequenced by different laboratories using diverse techniques, in order to increase sequencing depth and limit assay-specific biases. Leukapheresis yielded between about 0.8 and 8.9 billion PBMCs per donor.

Using the deep immunoSEQ assay, multiplex PCR amplified TCR CDR3 regions from genomic DNA. Genomic DNA extracted from each cell subset was distributed evenly over all wells of several immunoSEQ 96-well plates, and each plate served as one replicate. Each replicate PCR for sorted subsets received around 210 ng genomic DNA, equal to 30,000 or so T cell genomes. Purified libraries were quantified with a Qubit 3.0 fluorometer, sized on a Bioanalyzer 2100, and re-quantified with the KAPA Library Quantification kit. A separate single-read 150-cycle Illumina NextSeq 550 flow cell was used to sequence each immunoSEQ 96-well plate. In the authors' own workflow: Because only junctional sequences without quality scores were contained in the immunoSEQ output, filtering matching that applied to full-length reads could not be performed. Sequences were annotated with PyIR, a Python wrapper for IgBLAST v1.9, and V/J genes and CDR3 were assigned using IMGT germline references. Any read was removed if the V/J assignment was weak (E-value above 1e-6), the CDR3 was missing, or the read contained stop codons, out-of-frame junctions, or ambiguous translated residues. A V3J clonotype was defined by an identical inferred V gene, J gene, and CDR3 amino acid sequence. The percentage overlap between two repertoires was calculated by dividing the number of shared unique clonotypes by the size of the smaller repertoire. RTK rarefaction, the Chao1 estimator, and Recon v2.1 estimates of unobserved clonotypes were used to assess repertoire richness. For all TCRbeta clonotypes obtained by the gDNA method from four donors, generation probabilities were computed with OLGA. In TCRdb, the immuneACCESS table is reduced to in-frame sequences with V and J assigned. These tables do not hold every clone; where another copy was compared, an unresolved V gene accounts for under half, and the others remain unexplained. The V and J calls and the clone size are those of that table, but D and trimming were determined from the DNA. This sample gives more than 2,000,000 clones in total; more than 90% of them show up just once. Over 0.12% of the sample lies in the top ten.

Beyond this particular receptor, the publication reports: Naive subsets generally had larger estimated clonotype richness than memory subsets. When a few donors were compared, the shared fraction of clonotypes was about 5.5% for naive CD4, roughly 3.3% for naive CD8, more than 2% for memory CD4, and roughly 0.43% for memory CD8. Because the study included only a small number of donors, the genetic and exposure-history diversity represented was limited. Incomplete sequencing was indicated by rarefaction of sorted-subset datasets, despite the large sequencing depth. Pairwise subsampling led to the expectation that sequencing depth would affect the degree of clonotype sharing among donors. Sampling was restricted to blood, and TCR repertoires in tissue are likely to differ from TCR repertoires in blood. Compared with non-shared clonotypes, clonotypes shared by all four sorted-subset donors had higher generation probabilities.

The TCR was taken from a man aged 18 to 30 in good health. The specimen sequenced was naive CD4+ T cells sorted from blood. The meaning of the sample's cell subset or site label: CD45RA+ positively selected.

Read as DNA, the sequence is TGTGCCAGCAGTGAAGCGGACAGGGAAGTAGATACGCAGTATTTT. This encodes CASSEADREVDTQYF. Here the chain combines TRBV6-1 and TRBJ2-3; TRBD1 lines up with 8 middle nucleotides. CDR1 and CDR2 are read off the germline V gene as MNHNS and SASEGT. The CDR3 runs 15 residues from the cysteine to the phenylalanine. Just the 45-base CDR3 DNA is kept, in frame starting at base 1. Ends trimmed: V by 0 bases, J by 5 bases; bases unmatched to a gene: 4.